The clone carrying this TCR beta chain appeared many times. Its antigen is still unknown. This sample was taken from a study of T-cell reconstitution after alpha-beta-depleted transplantation in children. Study conclusions and caveats: Newly produced T cells mostly accounted for T-cell counts and diversity one year post-transplant.

The germline V gene has CDR1 MNHEY and CDR2 SVGEGT. Germline trimming cut 6 bases from V and 1 base from J; bases unmatched to any gene: 5. CDR3 length: 14 residues. Researchers prepared the TCRbeta library using unique molecular identifiers, the study reports. TCRdb itself ran the PCR reads through MiXCR, one entry per CDR3 protein. Among nearly 200,000 distinct CDR3 sequences listed, roughly 6.3% were seen once. The rearrangement links TRBV6-2 or TRBV6-3 to TRBJ2-5; 7 nucleotides align to TRBD2. The source was PBMCs, collected before TCRalphabeta/CD19-depleted stem cell transplant. The sequence was collected from a girl under three years old with combined immunodeficiency, due to receive a stem cell transplant. The CDR3, as DNA: TGTGCCAGCAGCGTATCGGGAGGCCAAGAGACCCAGTACTTC. Residues: CASSVSGGQETQYF.